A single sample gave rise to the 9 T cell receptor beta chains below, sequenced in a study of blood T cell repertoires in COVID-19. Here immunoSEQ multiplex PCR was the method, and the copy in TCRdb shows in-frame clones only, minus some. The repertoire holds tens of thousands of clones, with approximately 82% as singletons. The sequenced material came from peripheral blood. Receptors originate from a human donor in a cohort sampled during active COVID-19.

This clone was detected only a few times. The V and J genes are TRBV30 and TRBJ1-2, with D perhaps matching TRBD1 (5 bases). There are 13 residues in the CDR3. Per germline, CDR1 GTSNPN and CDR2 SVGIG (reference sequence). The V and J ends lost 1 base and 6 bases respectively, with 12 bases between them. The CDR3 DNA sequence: TGTGCCTGGAGTGGGAGCAGGGTCGATGGCTACACCTTC. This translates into CAWSGSRVDGYTF.

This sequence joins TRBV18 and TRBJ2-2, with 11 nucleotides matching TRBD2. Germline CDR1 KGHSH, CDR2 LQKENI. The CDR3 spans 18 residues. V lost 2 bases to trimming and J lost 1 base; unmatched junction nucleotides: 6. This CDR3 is CASSPLLAGGLNTGELFF. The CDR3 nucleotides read TGTGCCAGCTCACCATTGCTAGCGGGAGGCCTGAACACCGGGGAGCTGTTTTTT.

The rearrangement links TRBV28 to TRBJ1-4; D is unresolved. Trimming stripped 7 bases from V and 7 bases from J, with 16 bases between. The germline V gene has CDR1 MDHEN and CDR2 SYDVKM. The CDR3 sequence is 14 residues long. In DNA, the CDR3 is TGTGCCAGCAAAGGGCCCCAGGCGGGTGAAAAACTGTTTTTT. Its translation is CASKGPQAGEKLFF.

The CDR3 is CASRGQYDYGYTF. The CDR3 DNA is TGTGCCAGCAGGGGACAGTATGATTATGGCTACACCTTC. The chain couples TRBV7-9 to TRBJ1-2; TRBD1 matches 7 bases. J was trimmed by 5 bases and V by 6 bases; bases with no gene match: 6. The germline V gene encodes CDR1 SEHNR and CDR2 FQNEAQ (reference sequence). The CDR3 is 13 amino acids.

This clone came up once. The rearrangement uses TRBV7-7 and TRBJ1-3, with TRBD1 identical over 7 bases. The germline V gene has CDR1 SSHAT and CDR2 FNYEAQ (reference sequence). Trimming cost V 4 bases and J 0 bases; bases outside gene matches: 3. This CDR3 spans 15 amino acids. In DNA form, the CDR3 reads TGTGCCAGCAGCTCCGGGACAGCCTCTGGAAACACCATATATTTT. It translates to CASSSGTASGNTIYF.

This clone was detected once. CDR3 coding DNA: TGCAGCGTGGGGGCTGGACAGGGGGACTATGGCTACACCTTC. Its translation: CSVGAGQGDYGYTF. The chain joins TRBV29-1 to TRBJ1-2; 10 bases match TRBD1. Per germline, CDR1 SQVTM and CDR2 ANQGSEA. V lost 6 bases and J lost 3; bases outside the gene matches: 7. CDR3 length: 14 residues.

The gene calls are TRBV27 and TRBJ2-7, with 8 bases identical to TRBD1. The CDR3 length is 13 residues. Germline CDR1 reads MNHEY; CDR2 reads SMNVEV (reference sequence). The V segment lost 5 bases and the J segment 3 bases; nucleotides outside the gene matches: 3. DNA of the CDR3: TGTGCCAGCAGTCGGGACAGGATCTACGAGCAGTACTTC. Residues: CASSRDRIYEQYF.

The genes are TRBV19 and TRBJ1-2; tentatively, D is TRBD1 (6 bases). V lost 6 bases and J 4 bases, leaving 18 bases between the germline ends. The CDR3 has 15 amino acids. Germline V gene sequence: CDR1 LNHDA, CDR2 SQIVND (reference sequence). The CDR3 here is CASRAINTGTYGYTF. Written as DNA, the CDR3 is TGTGCCAGTAGGGCAATTAACACAGGGACCTATGGCTACACCTTC. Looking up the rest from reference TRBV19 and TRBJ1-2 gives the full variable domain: DGGITQSPKYLFRKEGQNVTLSCEQNLNHDAMYWYRQDPGQGLRLIYYSQIVNDFQKGDIAEGYSVSREKKESFPLTVTSAQKNPTAFYLCASRAINTGTYGYTFGSGTRLTVV.

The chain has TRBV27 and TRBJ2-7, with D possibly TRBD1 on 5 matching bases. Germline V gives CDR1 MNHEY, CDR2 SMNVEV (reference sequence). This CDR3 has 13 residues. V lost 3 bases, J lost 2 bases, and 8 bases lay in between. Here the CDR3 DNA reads TGTGCCAGCAGTTTCAGGGAAACCTACGAGCAGTACTTC. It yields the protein CASSFRETYEQYF.